Reported below is one T cell receptor beta chain. The entry originates in a study of blood T cell repertoires in COVID-19. Study-level information: The study drew acute and convalescent COVID-19 samples from the United States, Italy and Spain. Sample material is recorded as cDNA or gDNA derived from T cells, B-cell-depleted T cells, or PBMCs.

V was clipped by 4 bases and J by 2 bases; unmatched bases: 5. Per the germline V gene, CDR1 is LGHNA and CDR2 is YNFKEQ. The CDR3 loop spans 14 amino acids. Per the original data handling: Estimated nucleated cell counts came from reference gene primer amplification. Libraries were prepared by immunoSEQ multiplex PCR; TCRdb keeps only in-frame clonotypes and omits some of them. Clonal size and the V and J genes are those of that table, whereas D and trimming came from the DNA. This table holds more than 300,000 clones, 70% to 90% found once. This rearrangement joins TRBV4-2 to TRBJ2-7, with 7 bases aligning to TRBD1. The sequence derives from a man aged 18 to 30 who had recovered from COVID-19. Sequencing was performed on peripheral blood. In DNA, the CDR3 is TGTGCCAGCAGCCCCGGTCAGGGGGCCTACGAGCAGTACTTC. This translates into CASSPGQGAYEQYF.